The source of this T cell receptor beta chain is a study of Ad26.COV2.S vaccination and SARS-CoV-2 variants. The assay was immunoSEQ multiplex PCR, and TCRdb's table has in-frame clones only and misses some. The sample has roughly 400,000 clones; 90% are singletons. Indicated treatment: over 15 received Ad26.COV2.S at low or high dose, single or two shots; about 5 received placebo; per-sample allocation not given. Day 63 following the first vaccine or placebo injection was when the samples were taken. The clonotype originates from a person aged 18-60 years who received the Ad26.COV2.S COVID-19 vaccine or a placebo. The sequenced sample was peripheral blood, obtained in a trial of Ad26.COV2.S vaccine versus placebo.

The CDR3: CASSMRWGSDTGELFF. CDR3 DNA: TGTGCCAGTAGTATGAGGTGGGGCTCGGACACCGGGGAGCTGTTTTTT. The chain recombines TRBV19 with TRBJ2-2; weak D call: TRBD1 (5 bases). Trimming removed 3 bases from V and 3 bases from J, with 14 bases in between. CDR3 length: 16 residues. Germline assignment: CDR1 LNHDA and CDR2 SQIVND (reference sequence).